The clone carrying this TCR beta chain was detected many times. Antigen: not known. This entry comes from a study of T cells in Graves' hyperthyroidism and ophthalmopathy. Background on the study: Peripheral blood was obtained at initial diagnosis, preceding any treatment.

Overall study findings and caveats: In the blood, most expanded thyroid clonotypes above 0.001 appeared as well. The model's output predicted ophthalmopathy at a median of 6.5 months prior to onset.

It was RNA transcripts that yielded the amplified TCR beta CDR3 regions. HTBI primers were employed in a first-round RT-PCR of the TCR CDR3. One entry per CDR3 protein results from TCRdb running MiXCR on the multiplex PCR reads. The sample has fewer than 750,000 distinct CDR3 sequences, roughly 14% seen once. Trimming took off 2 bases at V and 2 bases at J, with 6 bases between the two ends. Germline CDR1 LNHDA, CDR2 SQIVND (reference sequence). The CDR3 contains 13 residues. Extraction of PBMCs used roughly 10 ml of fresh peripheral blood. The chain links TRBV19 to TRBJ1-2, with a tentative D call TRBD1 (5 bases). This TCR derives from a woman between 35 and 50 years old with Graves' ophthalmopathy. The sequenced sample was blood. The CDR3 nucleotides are TGTGCCAGTAGTATAAGGGACAACTATGGCTACACCTTC. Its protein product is CASSIRDNYGYTF.